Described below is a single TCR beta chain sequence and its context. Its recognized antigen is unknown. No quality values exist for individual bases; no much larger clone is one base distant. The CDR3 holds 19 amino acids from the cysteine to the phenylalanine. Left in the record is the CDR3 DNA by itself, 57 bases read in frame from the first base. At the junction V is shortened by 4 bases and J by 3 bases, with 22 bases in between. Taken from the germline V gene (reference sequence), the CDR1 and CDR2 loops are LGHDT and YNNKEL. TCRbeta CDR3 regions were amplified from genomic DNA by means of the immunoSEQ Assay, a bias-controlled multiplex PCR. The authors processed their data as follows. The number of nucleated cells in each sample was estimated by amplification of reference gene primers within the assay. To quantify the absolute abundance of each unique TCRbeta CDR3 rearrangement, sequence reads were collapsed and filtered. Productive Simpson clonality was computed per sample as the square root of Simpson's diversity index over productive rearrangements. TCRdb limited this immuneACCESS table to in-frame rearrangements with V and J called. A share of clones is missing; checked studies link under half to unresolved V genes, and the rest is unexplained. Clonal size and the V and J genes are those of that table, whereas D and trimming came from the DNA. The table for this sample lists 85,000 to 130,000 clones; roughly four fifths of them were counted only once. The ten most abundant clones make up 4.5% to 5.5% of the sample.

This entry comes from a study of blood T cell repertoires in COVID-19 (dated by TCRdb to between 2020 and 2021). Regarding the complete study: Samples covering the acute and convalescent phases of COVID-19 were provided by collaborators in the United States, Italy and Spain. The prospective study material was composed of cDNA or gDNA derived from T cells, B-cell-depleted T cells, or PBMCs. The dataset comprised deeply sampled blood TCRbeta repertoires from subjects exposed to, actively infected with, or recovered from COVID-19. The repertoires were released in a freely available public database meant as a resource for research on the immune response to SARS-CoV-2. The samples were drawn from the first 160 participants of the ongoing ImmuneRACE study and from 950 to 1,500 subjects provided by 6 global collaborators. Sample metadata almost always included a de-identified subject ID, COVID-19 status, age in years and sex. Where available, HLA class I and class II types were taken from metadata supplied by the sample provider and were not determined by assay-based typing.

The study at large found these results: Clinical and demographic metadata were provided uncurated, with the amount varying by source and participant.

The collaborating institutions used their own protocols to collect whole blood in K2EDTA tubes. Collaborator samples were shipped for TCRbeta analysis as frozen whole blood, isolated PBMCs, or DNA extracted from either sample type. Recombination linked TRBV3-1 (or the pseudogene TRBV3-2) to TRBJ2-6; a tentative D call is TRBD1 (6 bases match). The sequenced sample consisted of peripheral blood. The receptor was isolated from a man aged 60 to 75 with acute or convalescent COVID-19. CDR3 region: CASSLVPGHAEYGANVLTF. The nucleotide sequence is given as TGTGCCAGCAGCCTTGTCCCGGGACACGCTGAATATGGGGCCAACGTCCTGACTTTC.